This TCR beta chain was sequenced for a study of response to subunit inactivated influenza vaccine. The study's findings and limits: Researchers suggested that each seasonal influenza vaccination recruits few new T cells.

Germline V lookup: CDR1 MNHEY, CDR2 SVGAGI. Trimming removed 4 bases at V and 2 bases at J, with 15 bases between. The CDR3 runs 15 residues. There are a few counts of this clonotype. What it binds is not known. Each CDR3 protein is one row after TCRdb ran MiXCR on the RT-PCR reads. The profile shows approximately 730,000 distinct CDR3 sequences, approximately 15% of them singletons. The chain recombines TRBV6-5 with TRBJ2-7; D remains unclear. The TCR comes from a man in his fifties or sixties who received an inactivated influenza vaccine. Sequencing used PBMCs from blood, obtained 14 to 15 days before vaccination. The CDR3 is CASSSAAGFTYEQYF. CDR3 coding DNA: TGTGCCAGCAGTTCCGCAGCAGGTTTCACCTACGAGCAGTACTTC.